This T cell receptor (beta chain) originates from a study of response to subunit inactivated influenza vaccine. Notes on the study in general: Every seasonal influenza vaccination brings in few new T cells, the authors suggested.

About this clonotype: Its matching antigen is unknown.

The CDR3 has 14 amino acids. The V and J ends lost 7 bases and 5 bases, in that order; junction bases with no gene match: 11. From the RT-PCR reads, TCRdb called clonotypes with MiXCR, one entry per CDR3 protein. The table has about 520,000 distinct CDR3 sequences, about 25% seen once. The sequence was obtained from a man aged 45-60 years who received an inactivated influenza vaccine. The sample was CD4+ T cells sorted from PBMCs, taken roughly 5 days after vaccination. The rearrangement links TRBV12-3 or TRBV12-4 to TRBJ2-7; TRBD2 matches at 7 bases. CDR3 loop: CASTLFLGGDEQYF. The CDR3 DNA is TGTGCCAGCACCCTTTTTTTGGGAGGGGACGAGCAGTACTTC.